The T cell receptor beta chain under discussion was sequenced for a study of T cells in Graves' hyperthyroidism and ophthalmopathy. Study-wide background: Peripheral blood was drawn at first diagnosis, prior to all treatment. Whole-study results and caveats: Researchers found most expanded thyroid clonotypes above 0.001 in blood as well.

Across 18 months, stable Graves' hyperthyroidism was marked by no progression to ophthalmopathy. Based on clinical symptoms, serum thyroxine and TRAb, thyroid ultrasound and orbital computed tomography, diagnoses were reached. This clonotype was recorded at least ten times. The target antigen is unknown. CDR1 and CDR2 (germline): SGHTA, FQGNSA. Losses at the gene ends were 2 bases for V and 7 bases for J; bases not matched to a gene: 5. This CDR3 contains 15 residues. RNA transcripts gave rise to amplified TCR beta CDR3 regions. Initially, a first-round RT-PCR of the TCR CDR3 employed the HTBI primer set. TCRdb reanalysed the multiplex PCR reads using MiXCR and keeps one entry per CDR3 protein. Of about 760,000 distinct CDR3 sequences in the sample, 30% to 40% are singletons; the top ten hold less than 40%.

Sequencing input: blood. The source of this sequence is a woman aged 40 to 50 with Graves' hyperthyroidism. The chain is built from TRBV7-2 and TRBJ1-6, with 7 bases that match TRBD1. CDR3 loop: CASSLNYRGNSPLHF. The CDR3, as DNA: TGTGCCAGCAGCTTAAATTACAGGGGAAATTCACCCCTCCACTTT.